Following are 28 T cell receptor beta chains from one sample sequenced in a study of blood T cell repertoires in COVID-19. The protocol was immunoSEQ multiplex PCR, while the TCRdb copy is restricted to in-frame clones and leaves out a portion. The top ten clones hold around 8.8% of a sample with 140,000 to 150,000 clones, about 76% of them seen once. Source material: peripheral blood. The receptors stem from a human donor in a cohort sampled during active COVID-19.

The chain uses TRBV4-3 and TRBJ1-5, with D tentatively TRBD1 (5 bases). V lost 4 bases, J lost 3 bases, and 16 bases lay in between. Germline V gives CDR1 LGHNA, CDR2 YSLEER. CDR3 length: 16 residues. This chain's CDR3 is CASSPRYGGDNQPQHF. The CDR3 bases are TGCGCCAGCAGCCCTAGGTATGGGGGGGACAATCAGCCCCAGCATTTT.

This chain uses TRBV18 with TRBJ2-5, with 10 positions matching TRBD1. The V gene's germline CDR1 is KGHSH and CDR2 LQKENI. V dropped 3 bases and J dropped 3; count of bases not matched to a gene: 7. The CDR3 consists of 16 residues. CDR3 coding DNA: TGTGCCAGCTCACCTCGGCCCGGGACAGGGGAAGAGACCCAGTACTTC. Translated, it gives CASSPRPGTGEETQYF.

The rearrangement joins TRBV9 to TRBJ1-4; TRBD1 is a possible D gene (6 bases). Germline V gives CDR1 SGDLS, CDR2 YYNGEE. The CDR3 covers 16 residues. Trimming removed 3 bases at V and 5 bases at J, with 17 bases between. In DNA, the CDR3 is TGTGCCAGCAGCGCGGGATCGACAGGAAAAAATGAAAAACTGTTTTTT. Translated, it gives CASSAGSTGKNEKLFF. The full variable domain, in which reference TRBV9 and TRBJ1-4 provide the parts outside the CDR3, is DSGVTQTPKHLITATGQRVTLRCSPRSGDLSVYWYQQSLDQGLQFLIQYYNGEERAKGNILERFSAQQFPDLHSELNLSSLELGDSALYFCASSAGSTGKNEKLFFGSGTQLSVL.

V usage is TRBV9 and J usage is TRBJ1-4; D possibly corresponds to TRBD1 (6 bases). The germline gives CDR1 SGDLS, CDR2 YYNGEE. V lost 1 base and J 6 bases, leaving 10 bases between the germline ends. The CDR3 covers 14 residues. The CDR3 sequence is CASSVQGHDEKLFF. CDR3 bases: TGTGCCAGCAGCGTACAGGGGCATGATGAAAAACTGTTTTTT.

The V gene is TRBV5-8, the J gene TRBJ2-5; 9 bases align to TRBD1. The V and J ends lost 2 bases and 5 bases, in that order; junction bases with no gene match: 10. CDR1 is SGHTS and CDR2 is YDEGEE in the germline V gene. The CDR3 has 16 amino acids. The CDR3 loop is CASSFHGQGRAETQYF. The CDR3 DNA follows: TGTGCCAGCAGCTTCCATGGACAGGGGCGGGCGGAGACCCAGTACTTC.

CDR3 bases: TGTGCCAGCAGTTTCGGGGAGGAAGTAAAAAACACAGATACGCAGTATTTT. This gives the protein CASSFGEEVKNTDTQYF. V and J are TRBV27 and TRBJ2-3; tentative D call: TRBD2 (6 bases). V lost 3 bases to trimming and J lost 2 bases, with 18 bases between them. There are 17 residues in the CDR3. Per germline, CDR1 MNHEY and CDR2 SMNVEV (reference sequence).

The V and J genes are TRBV5-1 and TRBJ2-2; 10 bases align to TRBD1. After removal of 3 bases from V and 4 bases from J, the junction contained 6 bases not matched to a gene. CDR3 size: 16 residues. CDR1 is SGHRS, CDR2 YFSETQ, per germline. The CDR3: CASSSRTGGSTGELFF. In DNA form, the CDR3 reads TGCGCCAGCAGCTCCCGGACAGGGGGAAGCACCGGGGAGCTGTTTTTT.

V is TRBV21-1 and J is TRBJ1-5; no check of the table's D call, TRBD1, against the DNA was made. TRBV21-1 is a listed pseudogene. The CDR3 is made up of 18 amino acids. The DNA for the CDR3 is TGTGCCAGCAGCAATAATCAGGGGCCCAGGAAGGGCAATCAGCCCCAGCATTTT. Its translation is CASSNNQGPRKGNQPQHF.

This chain joins TRBV5-6 and TRBJ2-5; 8 nucleotides agree with TRBD1. V dropped 4 bases and J dropped 9; count of bases not matched to a gene: 20. Germline CDR1 and CDR2: SGHDT and YYEEEE. The CDR3 runs to 17 residues. DNA for the CDR3: TGTGCCAGCAGCCTGGGGCCAGGGGGCGACCTTATCAGGTCCCAGTACTTC. Translation gives CASSLGPGGDLIRSQYF.

This chain connects TRBV6-4 to TRBJ1-6; D is possibly TRBD1 (6 bases). This CDR3 has 15 residues. Germline V CDR1 and CDR2: MRHNA, SNTAGT. V was pared by 6 bases and J by 4 bases, with 13 bases between. The CDR3 DNA is TGTGCCAGCAGGGAATCGCAGGGGTATAATTCACCCCTCCACTTT. Translating gives CASRESQGYNSPLHF.

The chain combines TRBV28 with TRBJ2-6; 8 positions agree with TRBD2. Germline V gene sequence: CDR1 MDHEN, CDR2 SYDVKM. This CDR3 contains 15 residues. Trimming at V came to 5 bases and at J to 2 bases, leaving 2 bases not matched to a gene. The CDR3 loop is CASSPAGAGANVLTF. CDR3 nucleotides: TGTGCCAGCAGTCCAGCGGGAGCTGGGGCCAACGTCCTGACTTTC.

V usage is TRBV18 and J usage is TRBJ1-2, with D maybe TRBD1 (5 bases). The germline CDR1 and CDR2 sequences are KGHSH and LQKENI. The CDR3 runs to 13 residues. The V end was cut by 2 bases, the J end by 4 bases, with 8 bases between. This CDR3 reads CASSPGAVYGYTF. The CDR3 coding sequence is TGTGCCAGCTCACCAGGGGCCGTCTATGGCTACACCTTC.

The J gene is TRBJ2-2, the V gene TRBV29-1; weak D call: TRBD2 (5 bases). CDR3 length equals 15 residues. Trimming stripped 5 bases from V and 1 base from J, with 14 bases between. Looked up from germline, CDR1 is SQVTM and CDR2 is ANQGSEA. The CDR3 region has the DNA TGCAGCGTTAGGATAGCGAGAAAGAACACCGGGGAGCTGTTTTTT. It specifies CSVRIARKNTGELFF.

The chain recombines TRBV5-1 with TRBJ2-1; the D gene is possibly TRBD2 (5 bases). V was clipped by 1 base and J by 5 bases, with 7 bases between them. This CDR3 is 13 amino acids long. Per the germline V gene, CDR1 is SGHRS and CDR2 is YFSETQ. The CDR3 loop reads CASSLIGNNEQFF. The CDR3 DNA sequence: TGCGCCAGCAGCTTGATCGGGAACAATGAGCAGTTCTTC.

V usage is TRBV27 and J usage is TRBJ2-7; 11 bases map to TRBD2. Germline-derived CDR1 and CDR2 are MNHEY and SMNVEV (reference sequence). Germline trimming cut 4 bases from V and 2 bases from J; bases unmatched to any gene: 10. The CDR3 runs to 17 residues. The CDR3 loop is CASSSWTSGPGTYEQYF. DNA for the CDR3: TGTGCCAGCAGTTCATGGACTAGCGGGCCCGGGACCTACGAGCAGTACTTC.

The CDR3 region has the DNA TGTGCCAGTAGCCCCGGGATCCCGAGGGAGCAGTACTTC. Translation gives CASSPGIPREQYF. The chain couples TRBV19 to TRBJ2-7; tentative D call: TRBD2 (5 bases). CDR3 length equals 13 residues. CDR1 is LNHDA and CDR2 is SQIVND in the germline V gene (reference sequence). V was shortened by 6 bases and J by 7 bases, with 16 bases between the two germline ends.

This clone appeared once. The gene calls are TRBV28 and TRBJ1-4, with TRBD1 identical over 11 bases. V lost 7 bases, J lost 8 bases, and 12 bases stayed unmatched. Germline CDR1 is MDHEN and CDR2 is SYDVKM. The CDR3 totals 16 residues. The CDR3 spells CASIGQGAIRSEKLFF. CDR3 sequence (DNA): TGTGCCAGCATCGGACAGGGGGCGATACGAAGCGAAAAACTGTTTTTT.

The chain uses TRBV4-3 and TRBJ2-4; 7 bases fit TRBD1. V gave up 4 bases and J gave up 1 base; unmatched junction bases: 7. This CDR3 has 16 amino acids. Germline CDR1 reads LGHNA; CDR2 reads YSLEER. CDR3 nucleotides: TGCGCCAGCAGCCCCCGAACAGGGGCGGCCAAAAACATTCAGTACTTC. This encodes CASSPRTGAAKNIQYF.

The CDR3 DNA reads TGCGCCAGCATGCAGACAGGCATGAGGGAGACCCAGTACTTC. Encoded protein: CASMQTGMRETQYF. The chain links TRBV5-1 to TRBJ2-5; perhaps TRBD1 as D (6 bases). The CDR3 length is 14 residues. CDR1 is SGHRS, CDR2 YFSETQ, per germline. The V end was cut by 6 bases, the J end by 5 bases, with 17 bases between.

The chain employs TRBV7-2 and TRBJ2-7, with TRBD2 as a possible D gene (5 bases). Trimming removed 2 bases at V and 3 bases at J, with 14 bases between. Germline CDR1 SGHTA, CDR2 FQGNSA. The CDR3 spans 15 residues. CDR3 in amino acids: CASSLSSGSDYEQYF. The CDR3 DNA is TGTGCCAGCAGCTTATCATCGGGTAGCGACTACGAGCAGTACTTC.

V usage is TRBV21-1 and J usage is TRBJ2-7; TRBD2 was called by the table and not checked on the DNA. TRBV21-1 counts as a pseudogene. CDR3 length equals 14 residues. The CDR3 loop is CASFPRGLDYEQYF. The CDR3 DNA reads TGTGCCAGCTTCCCCCGGGGACTAGATTACGAGCAGTACTTC.

The genes are TRBV9 and TRBJ2-1; 11 bases line up with TRBD2. J was trimmed by 6 bases and V by 4 bases; bases with no gene match: 9. Germline loops: CDR1 SGDLS, CDR2 YYNGEE. The CDR3 has 16 residues. CDR3 nucleotide sequence: TGTGCCAGCAGCCAAGGGGGACTAGCGGAGCTCAATGAGCAGTTCTTC. Its translation is CASSQGGLAELNEQFF.

In this sample, this clone turned up a few times. This chain uses TRBV28 with TRBJ2-1; 7 bases are a match to TRBD1. V lost 6 bases to trimming and J lost 1 base; unmatched junction nucleotides: 6. Germline assignment: CDR1 MDHEN and CDR2 SYDVKM. This CDR3 is 15 amino acids long. CDR3 residues: CASRYDRVSYNEQFF. As DNA, the CDR3 is TGTGCCAGCAGATACGACAGGGTATCCTACAATGAGCAGTTCTTC.

The chain is built from TRBV7-9 and TRBJ1-2; D possibly corresponds to TRBD1 (6 bases). The CDR3 totals 12 residues. Germline CDR1 SEHNR, CDR2 FQNEAQ (reference sequence). V was pared by 6 bases and J by 4 bases, with 9 bases between. The CDR3 sequence: CASSTGTYGYTF. CDR3 in DNA: TGTGCCAGCAGTACAGGGACCTATGGCTACACCTTC.

The chain joins TRBV11-2 to TRBJ2-3, with D perhaps TRBD2 (6 bases). Germline CDR1 SGHAT, CDR2 FQNNGV. Trimming took off 1 base at V and 5 bases at J, with 10 bases between the two ends. The CDR3 has 14 residues. The CDR3 here is CASSLVAGQDTQYF. CDR3 nucleotides: TGTGCCAGCAGCTTAGTTGCGGGGCAAGATACGCAGTATTTT.

The J gene is TRBJ1-2, the V gene TRBV5-1, with 7 positions matching TRBD1. CDR3 length: 13 residues. The junction had 6 bases not matched to a gene; V was cut back by 3 bases and J by 7 bases. Germline CDR1 and CDR2: SGHRS and YFSETQ. CDR3 amino acids: CASSWTGIGGYTF. The CDR3 nucleotides are TGCGCCAGCAGCTGGACAGGAATCGGTGGCTACACCTTC.

The chain joins TRBV7-9 to TRBJ2-5, with TRBD2 as a possible D gene (6 bases). V was shortened by 1 base and J by 2 bases, with 14 bases between the two germline ends. This CDR3 region has 16 residues. Germline loops: CDR1 SEHNR, CDR2 FQNEAQ (reference sequence). CDR3 sequence: CASSLVVGGLQETQYF. The DNA for the CDR3 is TGTGCCAGCAGCTTAGTAGTGGGGGGACTTCAAGAGACCCAGTACTTC.

The J gene is TRBJ2-5, the V gene TRBV6-2 or TRBV6-3; 7 bases fit TRBD1. CDR3 length: 15 residues. Trimming took 6 bases from V and 2 from J; bases not matched to a gene: 9. Germline CDR1 and CDR2: MNHEY and SVGEGT. CDR3 loop: CASSPGRDSQETQYF. DNA of the CDR3: TGTGCCAGCAGCCCTGGTCGGGACAGTCAAGAGACCCAGTACTTC.